This entry lists 9 T cell receptor beta chains sequenced from one sample in a study of post-analysis software for immune sequencing data. Findings of the study overall: Four or five TRBV segments occurring more often in patients than controls included TRBV5-6, TRBV5-1 and TRBV20-1.

No cognate antigen is known for these TCRs. Built from TCR beta cDNA, the libraries had unique molecular identifiers in them. One entry per CDR3 protein results from TCRdb running MiXCR on the PCR reads. This table holds about half a million distinct CDR3 sequences, around 36% found once. Sequencing input: blood. These receptor sequences come from a girl aged 2-17 years with multiple sclerosis.

V gene TRBV7-2 combines with J gene TRBJ2-4, with unresolved D. Germline CDR1 and CDR2: SGHTA and FQGNSA. V lost 0 bases and J 7 bases, leaving 10 bases between the germline ends. The CDR3 sequence is 14 residues long. This CDR3 is CASSLAAPLNIQYF. The DNA of the CDR3 is TGTGCCAGCAGCTTAGCCGCCCCATTGAACATTCAGTACTTC.

This clonotype was seen a handful of times. V is TRBV27 and J is TRBJ2-1; D is unresolved. The CDR3 covers 14 residues. Trimming removed 7 bases at V and 0 bases at J, with 10 bases between. Germline CDR1 is MNHEY and CDR2 is SMNVEV (reference sequence). In DNA form, the CDR3 reads TGTGCCAGCATGAGGTCGAGCTCCTACAATGAGCAGTTCTTC. Translated: CASMRSSSYNEQFF.

The CDR3 region has the DNA TGTGCCACCAGCAGAGAAGGACTTCACAATGAGCAGTTCTTC. Protein sequence: CATSREGLHNEQFF. The chain couples TRBV15 to TRBJ2-1, with a possible D match to TRBD2 (5 bases). The V end was cut by 0 bases, the J end by 5 bases, with 8 bases between. The CDR3 length is 14 residues. CDR1 LNHNV and CDR2 YYDKDF come from the germline V gene (reference sequence).

Regarding this clonotype: A read error may explain this, as a much larger clone is one base away. In nucleotides, the CDR3 is TGTGCCAGCGGCTACGGGGGACCAGGGAGCATTCAGTACTTC. This codes for CASGYGGPGSIQYF. This chain joins TRBV6-5 and TRBJ2-5, with D perhaps TRBD2 (6 bases). The DNA end is a closer match to TRBJ2-4, so the J assignment may be wrong. Germline CDR1 MNHEY, CDR2 SVGAGI. This CDR3 comprises 14 residues.

CDR3 protein: CSAGDREIDYGYTF. In DNA form, the CDR3 reads TGCAGTGCTGGGGACAGGGAAATTGACTATGGCTACACCTTC. This chain links TRBV20-1 with TRBJ1-2; 9 nucleotides align to TRBD1. CDR3 size: 14 residues. Germline-derived CDR1 and CDR2 are DFQATT and SNEGSKA (reference sequence). V shed 5 bases and J 3 bases; nucleotides not matched to a gene: 7.

This clonotype was counted ten times or more. The J gene is TRBJ2-1, the V gene TRBV6-1; a weak D match, TRBD2 (5 bases). V was cut by 6 bases and J by 15 bases, with 15 bases left in between. CDR3 size: 11 residues. The germline gives CDR1 MNHNS, CDR2 SASEGT. The CDR3 nucleotides are TGTGCCAGCAGCCGGACTTCCAGGTGGTTCTTC. It codes for CASSRTSRWFF.

The chain employs TRBV27 and TRBJ1-2; 10 bases line up with TRBD1. The junction had 6 bases not matched to a gene; V was cut back by 7 bases and J by 1 base. Per germline, CDR1 MNHEY and CDR2 SMNVEV (reference sequence). The CDR3 covers 15 residues. Here the CDR3 DNA reads TGTGCCAGCACCCTGACAGGGGGCAATAACTATGGCTACACCTTC. Its translation is CASTLTGGNNYGYTF.

This clonotype was recorded many times. This chain joins TRBV29-1 and TRBJ1-2; TRBD1 matches at 8 bases. This CDR3 has 13 amino acids. The germline CDR1 and CDR2 sequences are SQVTM and ANQGSEA. V lost 2 bases, J lost 7 bases, and 6 bases stayed unmatched. The CDR3 spells CSVERQGISGYTF. CDR3 nucleotide sequence: TGCAGCGTTGAACGACAGGGGATCAGTGGCTACACCTTC.

This clonotype appeared once. The chain carries TRBV27 and TRBJ1-1; 8 bases agree with TRBD1. The V gene end was trimmed by 4 bases and the J gene end by 1 base; junction bases not matched to a gene: 5. Germline V gives CDR1 MNHEY, CDR2 SMNVEV (reference sequence). The CDR3 has 15 amino acids. The CDR3 loop is CASSSYGTGNTEAFF. The CDR3 nucleotides read TGTGCCAGCAGTTCATATGGGACAGGGAACACTGAAGCTTTCTTT.